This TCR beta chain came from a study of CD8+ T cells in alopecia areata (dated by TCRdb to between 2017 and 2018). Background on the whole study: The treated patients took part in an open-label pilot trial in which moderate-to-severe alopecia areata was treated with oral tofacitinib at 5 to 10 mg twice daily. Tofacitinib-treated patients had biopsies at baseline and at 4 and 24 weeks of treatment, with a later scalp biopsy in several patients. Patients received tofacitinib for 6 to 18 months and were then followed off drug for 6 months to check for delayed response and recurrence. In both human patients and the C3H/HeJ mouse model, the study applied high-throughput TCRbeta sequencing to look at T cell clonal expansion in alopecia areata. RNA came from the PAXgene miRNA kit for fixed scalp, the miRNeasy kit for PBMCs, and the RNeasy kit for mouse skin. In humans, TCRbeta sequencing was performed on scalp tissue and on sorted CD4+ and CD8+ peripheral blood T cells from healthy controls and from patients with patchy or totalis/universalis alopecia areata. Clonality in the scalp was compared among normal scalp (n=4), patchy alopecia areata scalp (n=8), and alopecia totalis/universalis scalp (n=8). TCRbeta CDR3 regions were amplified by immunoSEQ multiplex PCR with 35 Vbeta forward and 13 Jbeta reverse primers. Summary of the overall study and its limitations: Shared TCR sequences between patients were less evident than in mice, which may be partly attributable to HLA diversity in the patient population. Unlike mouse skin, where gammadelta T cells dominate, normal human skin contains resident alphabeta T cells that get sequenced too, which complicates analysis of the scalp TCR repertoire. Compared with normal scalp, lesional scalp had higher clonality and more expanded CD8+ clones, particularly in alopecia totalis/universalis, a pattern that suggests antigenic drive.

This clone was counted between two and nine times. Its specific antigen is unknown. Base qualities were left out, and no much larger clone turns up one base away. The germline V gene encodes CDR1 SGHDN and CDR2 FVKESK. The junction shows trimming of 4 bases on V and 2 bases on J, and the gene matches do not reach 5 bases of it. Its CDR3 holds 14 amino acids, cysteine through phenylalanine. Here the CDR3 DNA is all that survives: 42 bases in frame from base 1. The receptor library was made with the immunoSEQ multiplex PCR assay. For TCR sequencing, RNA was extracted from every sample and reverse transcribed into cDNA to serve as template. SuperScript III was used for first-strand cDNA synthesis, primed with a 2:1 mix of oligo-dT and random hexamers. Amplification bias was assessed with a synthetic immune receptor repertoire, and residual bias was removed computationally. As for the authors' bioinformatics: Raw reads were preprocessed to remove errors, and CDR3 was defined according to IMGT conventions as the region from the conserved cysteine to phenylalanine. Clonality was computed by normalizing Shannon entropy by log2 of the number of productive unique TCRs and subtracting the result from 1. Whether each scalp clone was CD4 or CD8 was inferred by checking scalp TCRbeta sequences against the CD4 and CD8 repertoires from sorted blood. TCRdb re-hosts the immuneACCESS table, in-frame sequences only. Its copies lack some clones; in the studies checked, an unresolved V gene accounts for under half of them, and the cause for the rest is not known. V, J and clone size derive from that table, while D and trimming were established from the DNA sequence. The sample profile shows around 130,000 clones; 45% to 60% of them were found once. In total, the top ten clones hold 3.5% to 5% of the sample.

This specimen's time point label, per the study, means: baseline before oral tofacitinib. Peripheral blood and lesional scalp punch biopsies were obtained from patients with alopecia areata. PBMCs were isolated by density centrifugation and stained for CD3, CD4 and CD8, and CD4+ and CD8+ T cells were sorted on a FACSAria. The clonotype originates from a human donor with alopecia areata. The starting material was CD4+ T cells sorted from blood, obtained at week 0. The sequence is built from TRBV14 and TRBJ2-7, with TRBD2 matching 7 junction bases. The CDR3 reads CASSLGLGAYEQYF. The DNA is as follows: TGTGCCAGCAGCCTAGGACTAGGTGCCTACGAGCAGTACTTC.